The 2 T cell receptor beta chains below come from one sample, sequenced in a study of blood T cell repertoires in COVID-19. TCRdb's copy holds only in-frame clones and misses some; the assay was immunoSEQ multiplex PCR. The table has 100,000 to 150,000 clones, 60% to 80% seen once. Sequencing was done on a sample of peripheral blood. Every receptor here comes from an elderly man with COVID-19, enrolled during active disease.

The genes are TRBV9 and TRBJ2-7; D is unclear. This CDR3 has 14 amino acids. Germline V gene data show CDR1 as SGDLS and CDR2 as YYNGEE. V lost 4 bases and J 2 bases, leaving 13 bases between the germline ends. CDR3 region: CASSLTSNPYEQYF. The CDR3 region has the DNA TGTGCCAGCAGCCTTACCAGTAATCCCTACGAGCAGTACTTC.

The chain employs TRBV7-2 and TRBJ1-2; the D is unclear. V was shortened by 5 bases and J by 6 bases, with 10 bases between the two germline ends. From germline, CDR1 is SGHTA and CDR2 FQGNSA. The CDR3 is 12 amino acids. This chain's CDR3 is CASSPGAHGYTF. The CDR3 DNA reads as TGTGCCAGCAGCCCGGGTGCTCATGGCTACACCTTC.